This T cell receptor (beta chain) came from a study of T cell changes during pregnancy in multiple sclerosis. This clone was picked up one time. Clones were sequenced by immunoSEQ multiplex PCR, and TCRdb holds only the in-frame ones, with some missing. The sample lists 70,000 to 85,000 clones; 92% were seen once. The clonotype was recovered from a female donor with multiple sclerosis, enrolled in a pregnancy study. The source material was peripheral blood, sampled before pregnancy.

The CDR3 coding sequence is TGTGCCAGCAGCTACGGACAGGGGCACCGAAACACCATATATTTT. Its protein is CASSYGQGHRNTIYF. The V and J genes are TRBV7-2 and TRBJ1-3, with TRBD1 matching over 9 bases. J lost 5 bases, V lost 4 bases, and 6 bases had no gene match. The CDR3 length is 15 residues. Germline V CDR1 and CDR2: SGHTA, FQGNSA.